This T cell receptor beta chain was sequenced for a study of blood T cell repertoires in COVID-19. Study at large: Samples came from the United States, Italy and Spain, spanning acute and convalescent COVID-19. Sources were T cells, B-cell-depleted T cells, or PBMCs; the material itself was cDNA or gDNA.

Germline V gene lookup returns CDR1 MNHEY and CDR2 SVGAGI. The CDR3 spans 15 residues. Trimming at V came to 4 bases and at J to 4 bases, leaving 9 bases not matched to a gene. Original data processing: Using reference gene primer amplification, nucleated cell counts were estimated. Produced via immunoSEQ multiplex PCR; TCRdb's table is partial and in-frame only. From that table come the V and J calls and clone size; the DNA was used to work out D and trimming. The sample records approximately 170,000 clones, about 85% being singletons. The rearrangement joins TRBV6-5 to TRBJ1-2; the match to TRBD1 covers 7 bases. Sequencing was performed on peripheral blood. The source is a man in his sixties or seventies who had recovered from COVID-19. The CDR3 is CASSSRQGGLYGYTF. Here the CDR3 DNA reads TGTGCCAGCAGTTCGCGACAGGGAGGACTCTATGGCTACACCTTC.